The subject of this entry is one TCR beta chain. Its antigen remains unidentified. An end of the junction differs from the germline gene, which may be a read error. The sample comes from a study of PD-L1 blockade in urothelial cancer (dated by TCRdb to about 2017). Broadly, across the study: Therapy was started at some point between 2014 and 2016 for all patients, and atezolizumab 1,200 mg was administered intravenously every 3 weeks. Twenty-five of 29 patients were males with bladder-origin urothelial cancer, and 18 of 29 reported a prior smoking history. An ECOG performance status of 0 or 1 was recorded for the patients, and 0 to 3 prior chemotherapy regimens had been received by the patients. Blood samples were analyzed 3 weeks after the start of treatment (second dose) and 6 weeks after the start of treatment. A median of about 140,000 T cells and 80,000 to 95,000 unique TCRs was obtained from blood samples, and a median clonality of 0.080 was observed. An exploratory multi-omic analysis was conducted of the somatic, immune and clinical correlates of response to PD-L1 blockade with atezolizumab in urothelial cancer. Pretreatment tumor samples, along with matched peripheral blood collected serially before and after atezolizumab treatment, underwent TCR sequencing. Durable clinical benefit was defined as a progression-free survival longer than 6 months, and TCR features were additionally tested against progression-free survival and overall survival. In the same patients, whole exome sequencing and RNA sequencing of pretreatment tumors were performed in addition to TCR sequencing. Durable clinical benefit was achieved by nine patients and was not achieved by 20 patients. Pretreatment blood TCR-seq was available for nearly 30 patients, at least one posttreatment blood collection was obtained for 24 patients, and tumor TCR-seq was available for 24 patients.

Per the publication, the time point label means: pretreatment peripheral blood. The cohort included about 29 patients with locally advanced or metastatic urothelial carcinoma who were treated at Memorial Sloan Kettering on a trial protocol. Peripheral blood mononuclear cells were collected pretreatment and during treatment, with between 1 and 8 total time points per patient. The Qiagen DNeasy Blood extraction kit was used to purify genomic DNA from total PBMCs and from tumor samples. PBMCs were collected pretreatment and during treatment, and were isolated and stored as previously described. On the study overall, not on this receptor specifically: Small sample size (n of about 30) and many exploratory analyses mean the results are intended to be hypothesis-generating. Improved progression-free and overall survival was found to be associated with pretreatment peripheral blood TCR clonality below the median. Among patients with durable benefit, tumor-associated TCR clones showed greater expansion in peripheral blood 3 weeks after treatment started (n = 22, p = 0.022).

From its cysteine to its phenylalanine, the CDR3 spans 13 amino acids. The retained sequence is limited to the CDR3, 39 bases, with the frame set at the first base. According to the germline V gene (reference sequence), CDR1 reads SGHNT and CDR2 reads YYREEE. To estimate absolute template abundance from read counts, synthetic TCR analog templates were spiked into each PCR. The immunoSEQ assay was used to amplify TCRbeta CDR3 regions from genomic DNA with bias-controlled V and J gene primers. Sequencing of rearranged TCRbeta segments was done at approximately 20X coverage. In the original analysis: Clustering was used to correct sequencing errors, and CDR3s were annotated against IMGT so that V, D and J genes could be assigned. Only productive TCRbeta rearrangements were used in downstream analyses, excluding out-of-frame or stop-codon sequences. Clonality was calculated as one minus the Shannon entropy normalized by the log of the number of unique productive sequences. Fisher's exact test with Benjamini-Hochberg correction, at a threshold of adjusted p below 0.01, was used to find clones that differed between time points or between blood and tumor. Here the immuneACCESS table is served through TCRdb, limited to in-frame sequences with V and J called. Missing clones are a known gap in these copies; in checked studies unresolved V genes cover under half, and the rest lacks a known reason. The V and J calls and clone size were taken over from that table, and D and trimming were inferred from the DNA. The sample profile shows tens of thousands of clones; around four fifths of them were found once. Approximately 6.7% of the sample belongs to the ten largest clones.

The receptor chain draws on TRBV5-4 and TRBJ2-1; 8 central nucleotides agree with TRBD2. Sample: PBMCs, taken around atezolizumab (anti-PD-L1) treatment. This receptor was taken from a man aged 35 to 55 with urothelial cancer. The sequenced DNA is TGTGCCAGCAGCTTGGGACTAGAGGGACTAGGTCTCTTC. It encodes CASSLGLEGLGLF.